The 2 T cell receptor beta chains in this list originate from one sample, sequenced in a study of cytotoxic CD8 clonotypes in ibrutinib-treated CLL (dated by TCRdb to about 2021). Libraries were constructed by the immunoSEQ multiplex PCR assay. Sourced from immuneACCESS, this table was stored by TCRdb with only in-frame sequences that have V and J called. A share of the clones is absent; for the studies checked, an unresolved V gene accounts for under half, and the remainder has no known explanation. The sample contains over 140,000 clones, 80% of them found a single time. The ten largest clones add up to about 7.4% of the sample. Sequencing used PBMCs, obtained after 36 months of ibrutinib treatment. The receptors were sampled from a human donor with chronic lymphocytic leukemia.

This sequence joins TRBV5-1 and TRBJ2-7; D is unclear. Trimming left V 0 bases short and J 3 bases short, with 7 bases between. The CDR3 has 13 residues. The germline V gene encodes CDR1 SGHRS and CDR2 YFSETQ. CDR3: CASSLVADYEQYF. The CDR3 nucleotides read TGCGCCAGCAGCTTGGTTGCCGACTACGAGCAGTACTTC.

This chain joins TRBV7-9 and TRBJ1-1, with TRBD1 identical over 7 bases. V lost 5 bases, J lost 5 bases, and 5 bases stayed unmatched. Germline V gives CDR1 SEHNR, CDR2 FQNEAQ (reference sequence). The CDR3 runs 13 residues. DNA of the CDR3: TGTGCCAGCAGCCCGACAGGGCGGACTGAAGCTTTCTTT. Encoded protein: CASSPTGRTEAFF.